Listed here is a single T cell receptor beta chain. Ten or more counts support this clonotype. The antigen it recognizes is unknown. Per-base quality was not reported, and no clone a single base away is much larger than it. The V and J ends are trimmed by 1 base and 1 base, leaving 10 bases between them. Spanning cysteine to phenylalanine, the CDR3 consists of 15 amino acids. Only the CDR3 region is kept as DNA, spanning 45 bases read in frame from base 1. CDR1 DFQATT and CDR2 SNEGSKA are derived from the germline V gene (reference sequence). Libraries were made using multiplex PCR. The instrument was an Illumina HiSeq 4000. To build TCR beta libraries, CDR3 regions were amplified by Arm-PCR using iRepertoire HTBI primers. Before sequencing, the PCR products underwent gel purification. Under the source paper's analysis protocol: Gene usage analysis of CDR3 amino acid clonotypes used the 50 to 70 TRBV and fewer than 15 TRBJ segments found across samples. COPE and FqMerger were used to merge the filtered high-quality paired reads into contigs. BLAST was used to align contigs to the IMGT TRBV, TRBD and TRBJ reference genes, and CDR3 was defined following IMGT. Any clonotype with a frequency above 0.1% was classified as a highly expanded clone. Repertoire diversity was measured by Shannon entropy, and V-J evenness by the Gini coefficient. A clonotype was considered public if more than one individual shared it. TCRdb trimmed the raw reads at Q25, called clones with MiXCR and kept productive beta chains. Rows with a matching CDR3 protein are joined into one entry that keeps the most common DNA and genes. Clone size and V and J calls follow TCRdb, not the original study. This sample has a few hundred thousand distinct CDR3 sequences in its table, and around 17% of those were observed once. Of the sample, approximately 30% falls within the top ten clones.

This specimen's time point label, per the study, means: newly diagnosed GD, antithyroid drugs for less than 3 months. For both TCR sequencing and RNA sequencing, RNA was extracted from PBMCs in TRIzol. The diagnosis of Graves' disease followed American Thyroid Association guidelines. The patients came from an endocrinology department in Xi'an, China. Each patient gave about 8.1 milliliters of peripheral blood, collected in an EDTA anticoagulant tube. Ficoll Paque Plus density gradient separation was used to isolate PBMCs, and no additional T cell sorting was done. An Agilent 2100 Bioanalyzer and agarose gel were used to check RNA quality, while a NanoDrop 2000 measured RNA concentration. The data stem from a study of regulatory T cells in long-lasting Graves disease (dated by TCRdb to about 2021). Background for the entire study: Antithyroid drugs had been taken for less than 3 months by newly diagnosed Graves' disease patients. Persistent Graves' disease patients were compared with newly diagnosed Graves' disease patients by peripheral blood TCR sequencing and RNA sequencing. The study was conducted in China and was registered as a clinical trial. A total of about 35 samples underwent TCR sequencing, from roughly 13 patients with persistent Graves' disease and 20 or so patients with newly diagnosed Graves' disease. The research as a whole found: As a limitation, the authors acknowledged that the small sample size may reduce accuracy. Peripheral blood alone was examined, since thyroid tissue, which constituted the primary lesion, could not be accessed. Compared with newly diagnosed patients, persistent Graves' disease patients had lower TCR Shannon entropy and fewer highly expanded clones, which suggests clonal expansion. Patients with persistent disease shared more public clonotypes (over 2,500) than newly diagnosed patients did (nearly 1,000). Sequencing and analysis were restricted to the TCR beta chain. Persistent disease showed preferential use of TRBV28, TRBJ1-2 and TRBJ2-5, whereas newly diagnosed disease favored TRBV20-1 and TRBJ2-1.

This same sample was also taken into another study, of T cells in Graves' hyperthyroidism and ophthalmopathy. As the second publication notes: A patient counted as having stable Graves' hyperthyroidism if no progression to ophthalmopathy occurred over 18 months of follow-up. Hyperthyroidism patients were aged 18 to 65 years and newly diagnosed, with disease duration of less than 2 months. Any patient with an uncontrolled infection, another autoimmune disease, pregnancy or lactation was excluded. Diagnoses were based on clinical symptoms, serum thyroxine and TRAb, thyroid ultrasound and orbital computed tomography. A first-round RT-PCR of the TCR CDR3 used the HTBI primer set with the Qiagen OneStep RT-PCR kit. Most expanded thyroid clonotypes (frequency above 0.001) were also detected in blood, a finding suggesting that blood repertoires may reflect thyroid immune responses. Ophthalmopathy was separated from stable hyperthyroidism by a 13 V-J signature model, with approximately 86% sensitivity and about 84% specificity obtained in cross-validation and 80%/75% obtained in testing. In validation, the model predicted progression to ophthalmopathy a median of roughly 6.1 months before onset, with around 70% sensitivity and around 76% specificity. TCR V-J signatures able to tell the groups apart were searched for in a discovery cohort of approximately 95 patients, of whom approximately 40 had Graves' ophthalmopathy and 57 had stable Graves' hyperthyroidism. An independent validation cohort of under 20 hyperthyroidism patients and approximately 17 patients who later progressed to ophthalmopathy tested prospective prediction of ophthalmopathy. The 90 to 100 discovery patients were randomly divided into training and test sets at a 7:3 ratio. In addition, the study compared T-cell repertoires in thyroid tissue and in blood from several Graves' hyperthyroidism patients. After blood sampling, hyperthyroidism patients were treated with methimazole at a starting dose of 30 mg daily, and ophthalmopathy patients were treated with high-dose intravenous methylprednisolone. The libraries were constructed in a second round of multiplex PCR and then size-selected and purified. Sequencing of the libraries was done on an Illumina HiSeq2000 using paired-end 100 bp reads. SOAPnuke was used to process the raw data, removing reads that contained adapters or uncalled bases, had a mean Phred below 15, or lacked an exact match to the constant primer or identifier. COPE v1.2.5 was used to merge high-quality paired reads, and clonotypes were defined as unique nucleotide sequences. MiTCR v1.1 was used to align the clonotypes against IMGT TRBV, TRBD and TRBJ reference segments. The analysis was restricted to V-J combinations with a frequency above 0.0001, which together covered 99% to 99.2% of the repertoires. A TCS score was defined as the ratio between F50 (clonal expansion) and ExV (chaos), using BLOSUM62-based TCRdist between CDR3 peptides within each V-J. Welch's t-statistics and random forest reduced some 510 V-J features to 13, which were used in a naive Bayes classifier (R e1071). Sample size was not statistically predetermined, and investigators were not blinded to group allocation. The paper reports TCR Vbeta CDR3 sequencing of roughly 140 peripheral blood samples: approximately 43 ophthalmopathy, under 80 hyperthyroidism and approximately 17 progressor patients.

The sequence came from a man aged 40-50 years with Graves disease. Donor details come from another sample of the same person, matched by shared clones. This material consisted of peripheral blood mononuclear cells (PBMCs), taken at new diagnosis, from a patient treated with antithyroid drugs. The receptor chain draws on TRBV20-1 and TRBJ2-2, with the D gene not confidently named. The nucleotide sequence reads TGCAGTGCTAGAGCGGCAAAGAAGAACACCGGGGAGCTGTTTTTT. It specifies CSARAAKKNTGELFF.